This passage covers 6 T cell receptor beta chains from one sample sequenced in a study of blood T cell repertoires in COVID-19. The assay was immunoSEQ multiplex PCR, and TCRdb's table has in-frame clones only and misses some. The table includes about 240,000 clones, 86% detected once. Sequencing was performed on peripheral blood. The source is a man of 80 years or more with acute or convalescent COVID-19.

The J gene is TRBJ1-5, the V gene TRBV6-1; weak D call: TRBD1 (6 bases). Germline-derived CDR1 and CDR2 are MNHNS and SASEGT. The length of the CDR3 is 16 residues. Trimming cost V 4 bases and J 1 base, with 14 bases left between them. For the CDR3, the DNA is TGTGCCAGCAGTGTAATAGGGGGGGTGAGCAATCAGCCCCAGCATTTT. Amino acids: CASSVIGGVSNQPQHF.

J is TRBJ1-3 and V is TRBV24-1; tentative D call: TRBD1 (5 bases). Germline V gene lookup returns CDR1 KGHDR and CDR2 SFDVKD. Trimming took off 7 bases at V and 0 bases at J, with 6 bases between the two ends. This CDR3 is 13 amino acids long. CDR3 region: CATSQGSGNTIYF. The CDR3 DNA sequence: TGTGCCACCAGCCAGGGCTCTGGAAACACCATATATTTT.

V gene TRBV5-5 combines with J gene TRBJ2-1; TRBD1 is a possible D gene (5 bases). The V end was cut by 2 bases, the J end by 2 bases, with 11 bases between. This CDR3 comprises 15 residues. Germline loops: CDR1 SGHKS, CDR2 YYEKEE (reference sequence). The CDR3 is CASSFGQGAYNEQFF. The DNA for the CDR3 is TGTGCCAGCAGCTTTGGGCAGGGTGCCTACAATGAGCAGTTCTTC.

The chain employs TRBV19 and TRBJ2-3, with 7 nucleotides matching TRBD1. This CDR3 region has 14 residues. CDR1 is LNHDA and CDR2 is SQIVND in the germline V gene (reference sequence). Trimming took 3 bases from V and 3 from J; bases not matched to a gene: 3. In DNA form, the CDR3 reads TGTGCCAGTAGTATTGACAGGGTGACAGATACGCAGTATTTT. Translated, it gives CASSIDRVTDTQYF.

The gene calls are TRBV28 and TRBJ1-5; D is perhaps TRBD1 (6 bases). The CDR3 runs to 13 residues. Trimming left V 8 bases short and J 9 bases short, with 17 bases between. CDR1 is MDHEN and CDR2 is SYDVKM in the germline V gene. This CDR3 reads CASGGGQGGPQHF. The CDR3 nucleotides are TGTGCCAGCGGGGGCGGCCAAGGGGGGCCCCAGCATTTT.

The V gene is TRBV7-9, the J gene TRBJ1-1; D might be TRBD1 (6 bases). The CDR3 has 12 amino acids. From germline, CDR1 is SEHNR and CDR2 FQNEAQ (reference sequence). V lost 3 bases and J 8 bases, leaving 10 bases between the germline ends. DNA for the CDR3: TGTGCCAGCAGCTTGACAGGACAAGAAGCTTTCTTT. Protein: CASSLTGQEAFF.